This record concerns one T cell receptor (beta chain) sequence. The sample comes from a study of blood T cell repertoires in COVID-19. On the study more broadly: The United States, Italy and Spain supplied acute and convalescent COVID-19 samples. Nucleic acid was either cDNA or gDNA, and it came from T cells, B-cell-depleted T cells, or PBMCs.

Authors' processing steps: Researchers report that nucleated cell counts were estimated from reference gene primer amplification. The assay was immunoSEQ multiplex PCR, and TCRdb's table has in-frame clones only and misses some. Clone size and V and J calls were adopted from that table, with D and trimming inferred from the DNA. In the table there are about 170,000 clones, around 85% of which are singletons. Germline V gene lookup returns CDR1 SGDLS and CDR2 YYNGEE. V gave up 1 base and J gave up 4 bases; unmatched junction bases: 5. The CDR3 length is 16 residues. The rearrangement links TRBV9 to TRBJ1-3; TRBD1 matches 10 bases. The sequenced sample was peripheral blood. The receptor comes from a human donor with acute or convalescent COVID-19. The donor label of this sample is uncertain. CDR3 DNA: TGTGCCAGCAGCGTACCCGGGACAGGGGCCGGAAACACCATATATTTT. Its protein product is CASSVPGTGAGNTIYF.